Sequencing of this T cell receptor (beta chain) was carried out in a study of patients and donors after allogeneic stem cell transplantation. Each CDR3 protein gets one entry after TCRdb re-called the RT-PCR reads with MiXCR. In the table there are roughly 940,000 distinct CDR3 sequences, more than 15% of which are singletons. The material sequenced was blood, either unsorted or a sorted T cell fraction (not recorded which). This clonotype was sampled from a human donor who was either an allogeneic HSCT recipient or a stem cell or donor lymphocyte infusion donor (not recorded which). It is not recorded whose cells these are; they may come from a transplant donor.

Here the CDR3 reads CASSLYTRDRSYNEQFF. CDR3 nucleotides: TGCGCCAGCAGCTTGTATACGCGGGACAGGTCCTACAATGAGCAGTTCTTC. This chain joins TRBV5-1 and TRBJ2-1; 8 bases agree with TRBD1. Per the germline V gene, CDR1 is SGHRS and CDR2 is YFSETQ. The CDR3 contains 17 residues. V shed 1 base and J 1 base; nucleotides not matched to a gene: 7.